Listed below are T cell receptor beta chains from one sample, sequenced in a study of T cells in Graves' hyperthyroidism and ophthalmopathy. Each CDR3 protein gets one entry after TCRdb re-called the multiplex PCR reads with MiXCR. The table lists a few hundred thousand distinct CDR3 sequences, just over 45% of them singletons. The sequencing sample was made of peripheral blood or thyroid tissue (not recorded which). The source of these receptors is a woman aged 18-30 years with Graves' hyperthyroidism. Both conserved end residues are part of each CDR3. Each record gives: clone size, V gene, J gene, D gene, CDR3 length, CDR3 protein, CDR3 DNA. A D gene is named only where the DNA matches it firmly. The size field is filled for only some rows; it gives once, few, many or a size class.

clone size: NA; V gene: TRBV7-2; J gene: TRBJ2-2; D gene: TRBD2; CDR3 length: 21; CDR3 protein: CASSQASPGTSGSRDTGELFF; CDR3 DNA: TGTGCCAGCAGCCAAGCCTCCCCCGGGACTAGCGGGAGCAGGGACACCGGGGAGCTGTTTTTT
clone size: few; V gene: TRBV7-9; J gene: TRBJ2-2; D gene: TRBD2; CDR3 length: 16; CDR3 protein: CASSFPGGLVDGELFF; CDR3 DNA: TGTGCCAGCAGCTTCCCCGGAGGACTAGTAGACGGGGAGCTGTTTTTT
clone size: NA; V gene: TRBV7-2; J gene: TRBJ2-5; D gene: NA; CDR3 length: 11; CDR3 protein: CASSLNTGQYF; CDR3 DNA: TGTGCCAGCAGCTTAAATACAGGGCAGTACTTC
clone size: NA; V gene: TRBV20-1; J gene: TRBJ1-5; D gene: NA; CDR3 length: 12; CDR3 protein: CSSNGPNQPQHF; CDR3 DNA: TGCAGTTCAAATGGCCCCAATCAGCCCCAGCATTTT
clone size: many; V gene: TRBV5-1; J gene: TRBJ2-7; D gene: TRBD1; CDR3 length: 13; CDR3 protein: CASSLWTGYEQYF; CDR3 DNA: TGCGCCAGCAGCTTGTGGACAGGGTACGAGCAGTACTTC
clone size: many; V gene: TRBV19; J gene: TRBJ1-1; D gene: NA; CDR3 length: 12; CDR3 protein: CASSPPDTEAFF; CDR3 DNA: TGTGCCAGTAGTCCCCCAGACACTGAAGCTTTCTTT
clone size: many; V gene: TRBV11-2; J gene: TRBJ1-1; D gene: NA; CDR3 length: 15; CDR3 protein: CASSLIELAGTEAFF; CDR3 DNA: TGTGCCAGCAGCCTTATCGAGTTGGCAGGGACTGAAGCTTTCTTT
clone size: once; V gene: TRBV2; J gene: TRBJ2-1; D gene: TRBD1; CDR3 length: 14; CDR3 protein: CAISEGTGGDEQFF; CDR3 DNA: TGTGCCATCAGTGAAGGGACAGGGGGCGATGAGCAGTTCTTC
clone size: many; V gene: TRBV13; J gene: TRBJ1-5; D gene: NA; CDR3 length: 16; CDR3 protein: CASSLGRVEGNQPQHF; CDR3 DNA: TGTGCCAGCAGCTTAGGCAGGGTGGAGGGCAATCAGCCCCAGCATTTT
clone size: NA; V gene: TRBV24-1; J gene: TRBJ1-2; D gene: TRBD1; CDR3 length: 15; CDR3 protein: CATSGTEDRGYGYTF; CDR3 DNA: TGTGCCACCAGTGGGACAGAGGACAGGGGTTATGGCTACACCTTC
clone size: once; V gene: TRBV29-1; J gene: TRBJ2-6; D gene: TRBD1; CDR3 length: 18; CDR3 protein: CSVEEAGGASSGANVLTF; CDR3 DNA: TGCAGCGTTGAAGAAGCAGGGGGCGCCAGCTCTGGGGCCAACGTCCTGACTTTC
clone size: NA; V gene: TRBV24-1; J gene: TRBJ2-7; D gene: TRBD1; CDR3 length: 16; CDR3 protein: CASSDPTRDREYEQYF; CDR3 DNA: TGTGCCAGCAGTGACCCCACACGGGACAGGGAGTACGAGCAGTACTTC
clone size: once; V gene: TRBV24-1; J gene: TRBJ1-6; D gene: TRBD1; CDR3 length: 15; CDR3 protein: CATSVRQGDSSPLHF; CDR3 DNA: TGTGCCACCAGTGTGAGACAGGGCGACTCTTCACCCCTCCACTTT
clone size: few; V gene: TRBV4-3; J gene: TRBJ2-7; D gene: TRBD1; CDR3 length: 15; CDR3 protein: CASSPWGQGDYEQYF; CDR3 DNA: TGCGCCAGCAGCCCGTGGGGACAGGGGGACTACGAGCAGTACTTC
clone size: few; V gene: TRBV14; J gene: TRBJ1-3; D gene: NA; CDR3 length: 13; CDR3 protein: CASSQGEGNTIYF; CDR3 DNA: TGTGCCAGCAGCCAGGGTGAGGGAAACACCATATATTTT
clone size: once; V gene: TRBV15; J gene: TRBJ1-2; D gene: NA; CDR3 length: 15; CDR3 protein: CATSREVGTPYGYTF; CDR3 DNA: TGTGCCACCAGCAGAGAAGTAGGGACTCCCTATGGCTACACCTTC
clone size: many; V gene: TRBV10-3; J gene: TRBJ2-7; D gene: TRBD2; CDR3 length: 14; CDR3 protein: CATARTSGSYEQYF; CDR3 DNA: TGTGCCACCGCAAGGACTAGCGGATCCTACGAGCAGTACTTC
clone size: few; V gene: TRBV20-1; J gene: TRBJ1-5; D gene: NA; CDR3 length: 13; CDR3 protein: CSASRGDNQPQHF; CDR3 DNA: TGCAGTGCTAGTCGTGGAGATAATCAGCCCCAGCATTTT
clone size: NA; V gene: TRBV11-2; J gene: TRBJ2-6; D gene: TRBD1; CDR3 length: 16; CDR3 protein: CASSQAQGYGANVLTF; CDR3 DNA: TGCGCCAGCAGCCAGGCACAGGGGTACGGGGCCAACGTCCTGACTTTC
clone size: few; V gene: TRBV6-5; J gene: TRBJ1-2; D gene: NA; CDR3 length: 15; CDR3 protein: CASSYDLVLDYGYTF; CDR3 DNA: TGTGCCAGCAGTTACGATCTGGTTTTAGACTATGGCTACACCTTC
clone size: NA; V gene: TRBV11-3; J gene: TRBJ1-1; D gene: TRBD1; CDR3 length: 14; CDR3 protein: CASSLRGRDTEAFF; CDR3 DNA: TGTGCCAGCAGCTTGAGGGGGCGCGACACTGAAGCTTTCTTT
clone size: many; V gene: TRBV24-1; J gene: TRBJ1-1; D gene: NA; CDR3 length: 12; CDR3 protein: CATSEAGTEAFF; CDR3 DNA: TGTGCCACCAGTGAGGCCGGGACAGAAGCTTTCTTT
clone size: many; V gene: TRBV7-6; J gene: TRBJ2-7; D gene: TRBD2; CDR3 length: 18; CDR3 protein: CASSLGSLVGLAGYEQYF; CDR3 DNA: TGTGCCAGCAGCTTAGGGTCTTTGGTTGGACTAGCGGGATACGAGCAGTACTTC
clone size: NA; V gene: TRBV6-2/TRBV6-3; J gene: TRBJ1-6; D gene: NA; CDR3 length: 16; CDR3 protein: CASSRPGSHMASPLHF; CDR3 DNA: TGTGCCAGCTCAAGGCCGGGCAGTCATATGGCTTCACCCCTCCACTTT
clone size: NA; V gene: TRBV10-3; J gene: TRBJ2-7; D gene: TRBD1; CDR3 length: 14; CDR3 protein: CAITRTGGPYEQYF; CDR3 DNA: TGTGCCATCACTAGGACAGGGGGTCCCTACGAGCAGTACTTC
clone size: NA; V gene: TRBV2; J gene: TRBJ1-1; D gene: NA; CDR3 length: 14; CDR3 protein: CASSQGRGGTEAFF; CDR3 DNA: TGTGCCAGCAGCCAGGGGAGGGGGGGCACTGAAGCTTTCTTT
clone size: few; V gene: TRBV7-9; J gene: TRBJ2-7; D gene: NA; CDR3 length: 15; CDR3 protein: CASSPTGVQSYEQYF; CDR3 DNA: TGTGCCAGCAGCCCGACGGGGGTTCAGTCCTACGAGCAGTACTTC